Below, one T cell receptor beta chain is given with its context. Its antigen is undetermined. This CDR3 is 17 amino acids long. V gave up 0 bases and J gave up 2 bases; unmatched junction bases: 7. Germline V gene lookup returns CDR1 SEHNR and CDR2 FQNEAQ (reference sequence). This sample was taken from a study of cytomegalovirus exposure and HLA in healthy donors. Overall study context: The use of the same platform for the 100 to 150 validation repertoires and the 600 to 800 first-cohort repertoires was reported by a later analysis.

Study-level points and caveats: The classifier reportedly diagnosed cytomegalovirus status with high sensitivity and specificity. In vitro confirmation showed a few CMV-associated chains to be CMV antigen specific.

Clones were read by immunoSEQ multiplex PCR, and TCRdb kept only the in-frame ones, dropping some. The data show about 97,000 clones, about 95% seen once. The gene calls are TRBV7-9 and TRBJ2-3, with TRBD1 matching over 8 bases. Sequences were obtained from PBMCs. This clonotype was sampled from a woman under 30 in good health and CMV-seronegative. The CDR3 is CASSLAPGQGITDTQYF. In nucleotides, the CDR3 is TGTGCCAGCAGCTTAGCCCCCGGACAGGGAATCACAGATACGCAGTATTTT.